This TCR beta chain emerged from a study of blood T cell repertoires in COVID-19. Study-level background: Samples of COVID-19 (acute and convalescent) were obtained from the United States, Italy and Spain. Sources were T cells, B-cell-depleted T cells, or PBMCs; the material itself was cDNA or gDNA.

How the authors handled the data: Amplifying reference gene primers gave estimates of nucleated cell counts. The method was immunoSEQ multiplex PCR; TCRdb's version includes in-frame clones alone and lacks a portion of them. That table is the source of V, J and clone size, and D and trimming were worked out from the DNA. The sample lists around 220,000 clones, about 90% occurring once. The CDR3 consists of 13 residues. CDR1 is MNHEY and CDR2 is SVGAGI in the germline V gene. Trimming removed 6 bases at V and 0 bases at J, with 8 bases between. The specimen was peripheral blood. The source is a man aged 40-50 years with active or convalescent COVID-19. This chain uses TRBV6-5 with TRBJ1-1; D unclear. Here the CDR3 reads CASRFRVNTEAFF. CDR3 sequence (DNA): TGTGCCAGCAGATTTAGAGTGAACACTGAAGCTTTCTTT.